This entry is about one TCR beta chain. TCRdb's table, derived via immunoSEQ multiplex PCR, lists solely in-frame clones and lacks some. The sample yields a few million clones, roughly 92% seen once. The CD4+ fraction was divided into a CD45RA+ naive subset and a CD45RA-negative memory subset. These data originate in a study of shared clonotypes between healthy human individuals. Study details: There were three CD4 naive, three CD4 memory, two CD8 naive and one CD8 memory plates per donor.

V was cut by 2 bases and J by 5 bases, with 10 bases left in between. This CDR3 contains 13 residues. Germline CDR1 and CDR2: SGHAT and FQNNGV. The sequence was obtained from a man in his late teens or twenties in good health. Sequenced material: naive CD4+ T cells sorted from blood. The subset: CD45RA+ positively selected. The chain has TRBV11-2 and TRBJ2-7, with D perhaps matching TRBD2 (5 bases). CDR3 bases: TGTGCCAGCAGCTTACGGGGTTTCGACGAGCAGTACTTC. Translating gives CASSLRGFDEQYF.